This TCR beta chain was captured by sequencing in a study of Ad26.COV2.S vaccination and SARS-CoV-2 variants. Trimming removed 9 bases from V and 10 bases from J; junction bases left unmatched: 7. The CDR3 totals 12 residues. Germline V gene sequence: CDR1 LNHDA, CDR2 SQIVND (reference sequence). In the case of this clone: Its cognate antigen is unknown.

TCRdb keeps only in-frame clones here, not all; method: immunoSEQ multiplex PCR. The sample lists 350,000 to 500,000 clones; 80% to 95% were seen once. Treatment meaning: roughly 18 received Ad26.COV2.S at low or high dose, single or two shots; a few received placebo; per-sample allocation not given. Vaccine and placebo recipients were sampled on day 63 after the first injection. Overall study results and limits: Placebo recipients trailed vaccine recipients in spike-specific TCR breadth. Reportedly, after vaccination the spike-specific CD8+ and CD4+ T cell responses displayed substantial breadth.

This specimen consisted of peripheral blood, obtained in a trial of Ad26.COV2.S vaccine versus placebo. The clonotype comes from a person aged 18-60 years who received the Ad26.COV2.S COVID-19 vaccine or a placebo. This sequence joins TRBV19 and TRBJ2-1, with TRBD1 matching over 9 bases. CDR3 amino acids: CARGQGTREQFF. The DNA of the CDR3 is TGTGCCAGGGGACAGGGAACCCGCGAGCAGTTCTTC.